One sample yielded the 26 T cell receptor beta chains listed below, sequenced in a study of identifying expanded T cells in peripheral blood. Data came from immunoSEQ multiplex PCR; TCRdb stores just in-frame clones and leaves some out. Altogether under 95,000 clones are present, around 89% being singletons, with the ten largest covering around 2.7%. The sequenced material came from blood. The source of these receptors is a person aged 18-70 years in good health.

The chain joins TRBV2 to TRBJ2-5; 7 bases fit TRBD1. The CDR3 extends over 13 amino acids. The ends lost 5 bases at V and 2 bases at J; junction bases unmatched: 2. Germline V gene data show CDR1 as SNHLY and CDR2 as FYNNEI. CDR3 amino acids: CASSRGQQETQYF. The CDR3 bases are TGTGCCAGCAGTAGGGGACAGCAAGAGACCCAGTACTTC. Full variable domain (outside the CDR3, taken from reference TRBV2 and TRBJ2-5): EPEVTQTPSHQVTQMGQEVILRCVPISNHLYFYWYRQILGQKVEFLVSFYNNEISEKSEIFDDQFSVERPDGSNFTLKIRSTKLEDSAMYFCASSRGQQETQYFGPGTRLLVL.

The gene calls are TRBV28 and TRBJ1-2; D gene uncertain. The V end lost 6 bases, the J end lost 5 bases, and 13 bases lay between the germline ends. The V gene's germline CDR1 is MDHEN and CDR2 SYDVKM. The CDR3 totals 13 residues. This chain's CDR3 is CASSPASAYGYTF. CDR3 DNA sequence: TGTGCCAGCAGCCCCGCCTCAGCGTATGGCTACACCTTC.

This sequence joins TRBV28 and TRBJ2-1, with D tentatively TRBD1 (5 bases). There are 15 residues in the CDR3. Per germline, CDR1 MDHEN and CDR2 SYDVKM. Between the trimmed V and J ends, which lost 4 bases and 1 base, there was a span of 11 bases. The CDR3 nucleotides are TGTGCCAGCAGTTGGTCAGGGTGGTCCTACAATGAGCAGTTCTTC. This translates into CASSWSGWSYNEQFF. Drawing the rest from reference TRBV28 and TRBJ2-1, the complete variable domain is DVKVTQSSRYLVKRTGEKVFLECVQDMDHENMFWYRQDPGLGLRLIYFSYDVKMKEKGDIPEGYSVSREKKERFSLILESASTNQTSMYLCASSWSGWSYNEQFFGPGTRLTVL.

V is TRBV30 and J is TRBJ2-7, with 7 bases that match TRBD1. The CDR3 length is 13 residues. Germline assignment: CDR1 GTSNPN and CDR2 SVGIG (reference sequence). Trimming at V came to 3 bases and at J to 7 bases, leaving 9 bases not matched to a gene. This CDR3 is CAWRRGGYLEQYF. In DNA, the CDR3 is TGTGCCTGGAGAAGAGGGGGCTATTTGGAGCAGTACTTC.

The chain carries TRBV2 and TRBJ1-1; 7 bases line up with TRBD1. The CDR3 has 12 residues. Per germline, CDR1 SNHLY and CDR2 FYNNEI. The V gene end was trimmed by 6 bases and the J gene end by 11 bases; junction bases not matched to a gene: 9. CDR3 sequence: CASSEGDSVAFF. For the CDR3, the DNA is TGTGCCAGCAGCGAGGGGGACAGCGTGGCTTTCTTT.

The chain employs TRBV2 and TRBJ2-5, with 9 positions matching TRBD1. The CDR3 spans 14 residues. Germline CDR1 SNHLY, CDR2 FYNNEI. With V trimmed by 6 bases and J by 2 bases, 4 bases remained unmatched. The CDR3 region is CASRRDRDQETQYF. For the CDR3, the DNA is TGTGCCAGCAGGCGGGACAGGGATCAAGAGACCCAGTACTTC.

The chain uses TRBV9 and TRBJ2-5, with TRBD1 matching over 7 bases. Germline V gene sequence: CDR1 SGDLS, CDR2 YYNGEE. The CDR3 has 14 amino acids. The J segment lost 3 bases and the V segment lost 2 bases, leaving 4 bases of the junction unmatched. The CDR3 sequence: CASSVGTAKETQYF. The CDR3 nucleotides are TGTGCCAGCAGCGTCGGGACAGCGAAAGAGACCCAGTACTTC.

The genes are TRBV18 and TRBJ2-7; unclear D gene. Deletions cut 0 bases from V and 2 bases from J, with 8 bases between. The germline V gene has CDR1 KGHSH and CDR2 LQKENI. The CDR3 sequence is 14 residues long. CDR3 residues: CASSPPAVPYEQYF. The DNA of the CDR3 is TGTGCCAGCTCACCACCCGCCGTTCCCTACGAGCAGTACTTC.

The rearrangement uses TRBV4-1 and TRBJ1-5; D remains ambiguous. Germline CDR1 and CDR2: MGHRA and YSYEKL. This CDR3 contains 16 residues. The ends were cut back, 4 bases at V and 10 bases at J, with 23 bases in the middle. The CDR3 reads CASSPYLQRPLYPQHF. CDR3 nucleotide sequence: TGCGCCAGCAGCCCCTATCTCCAGCGGCCTTTGTATCCCCAGCATTTT.

The chain links TRBV6-1 to TRBJ2-7, with 14 nucleotides matching TRBD2. Trimming cost V 3 bases and J 6 bases; bases outside gene matches: 4. The length of the CDR3 is 15 residues. The V gene's germline CDR1 is MNHNS and CDR2 SASEGT. CDR3 nucleotide sequence: TGTGCCAGCAGTGAGACTAGCGGGGGGGCAGGCGAGCAGTACTTC. Protein product: CASSETSGGAGEQYF.

The chain is built from TRBV9 and TRBJ2-7, with D tentatively TRBD1 (6 bases). CDR1 and CDR2 (germline): SGDLS, YYNGEE. The germline V and J ends were trimmed by 3 bases and 2 bases, with 12 bases remaining between them. The CDR3 is 14 residues long. The CDR3 DNA reads as TGTGCCAGCAGCGACCGGGACAACGCCTACGAGCAGTACTTC. It codes for CASSDRDNAYEQYF.

The rearrangement joins TRBV19 to TRBJ2-7, with 8 bases lining up with TRBD1. The germline CDR1 and CDR2 sequences are LNHDA and SQIVND (reference sequence). The CDR3 is 15 residues long. V trimming: 10 bases; J trimming: 2 bases; junction bases outside the gene matches: 13. The CDR3 bases are TGTGCCACCAAGTCCCCCGGACAGGGCGCCTACGAGCAGTACTTC. Translated: CATKSPGQGAYEQYF.

The J gene is TRBJ2-7, the V gene TRBV5-4, with 7 bases that match TRBD1. This CDR3 spans 15 amino acids. Germline values: CDR1 SGHNT, CDR2 YYREEE (reference sequence). Trimming took 3 bases from V and 1 from J; bases not matched to a gene: 7. The CDR3 loop reads CASSYTGTASYEQYF. The CDR3 region has the DNA TGTGCCAGCAGCTATACCGGGACAGCGTCCTACGAGCAGTACTTC.

The J gene is TRBJ1-2, the V gene TRBV9; D is uncertain. V was pared by 6 bases and J by 0 bases, with 12 bases between. Germline CDR1 reads SGDLS; CDR2 reads YYNGEE. The CDR3 totals 14 residues. The CDR3 nucleotides are TGTGCCAGCAAAAGGGCTATAGCTAACTATGGCTACACCTTC. This translates into CASKRAIANYGYTF.

The rearrangement links TRBV6-6 to TRBJ2-3, with 7 bases lining up with TRBD1. Trimming cost V 5 bases and J 4 bases; bases outside gene matches: 6. CDR1 is MNHNY and CDR2 is SVGAGI in the germline V gene (reference sequence). The CDR3 contains 14 residues. The CDR3 nucleotides are TGTGCCAGCAGTCTAATTACAGGGGCAGATACGCAGTATTTT. Translated, it gives CASSLITGADTQYF.

V is TRBV7-2 and J is TRBJ2-5; D gene uncertain. CDR3 length: 14 amino acids. The germline V gene encodes CDR1 SGHTA and CDR2 FQGNSA. The V gene lost 2 bases and the J gene lost 5 bases, with 12 bases spanning the gap. CDR3 in DNA: TGTGCCAGCAGCTTAATCTGGTCTCGGGAGACCCAGTACTTC. It translates to CASSLIWSRETQYF.

This chain connects TRBV11-2 to TRBJ1-5; 7 positions match TRBD1. V was clipped by 5 bases and J by 3 bases; unmatched bases: 1. The CDR3 sequence is 13 residues long. Germline V lookup: CDR1 SGHAT, CDR2 FQNNGV. Written as DNA, the CDR3 is TGTGCCAGCAGCCAGGGGGACAATCAGCCCCAGCATTTT. It is translated as CASSQGDNQPQHF.

The rearrangement links TRBV28 to TRBJ2-1; 7 bases fit TRBD1. Germline-derived CDR1 and CDR2 are MDHEN and SYDVKM. The CDR3 runs 15 residues. V lost 8 bases and J lost 8; bases outside the gene matches: 15. The CDR3 sequence: CASRPPTGNVDEQFF. CDR3 nucleotides: TGTGCCAGCCGACCCCCGACAGGGAATGTGGATGAGCAGTTCTTC.

On this clone itself: Germline is not matched at one junction end, which may reflect a read error. This rearrangement joins TRBV14 to TRBJ2-3; a weak D match, TRBD2 (5 bases). The CDR3 consists of 14 residues. Germline V CDR1 and CDR2: SGHDN, FVKESK. The CDR3, as DNA: TGTGCCAGCAGGCAAGCGGCAAGCACAGATACGCAGTATTTT. This codes for CASRQAASTDTQYF.

V is TRBV10-2 and J is TRBJ1-2, with D maybe TRBD1 (6 bases). This CDR3 is built from 11 residues. Per the germline V gene, CDR1 is WSHSY and CDR2 is SAAADI. Deletions cut 10 bases from V and 7 bases from J, with 13 bases between. The CDR3, as DNA: TGCGCCACCGGGGAGGGGGTTGGCTACACCTTC. Translation: CATGEGVGYTF.

The rearrangement uses TRBV5-1 and TRBJ1-1; tentatively, D is TRBD1 (6 bases). V lost 2 bases, J lost 3 bases, and 11 bases lay in between. The V gene's germline CDR1 is SGHRS and CDR2 YFSETQ. The CDR3 totals 14 residues. In nucleotides, the CDR3 is TGCGCCAGCAGCTTCGGCAGGGGTGACACTGAAGCTTTCTTT. Translating gives CASSFGRGDTEAFF.

Details on this clone: Other DNA variants within this sample encode the same CDR3. The chain joins TRBV9 to TRBJ2-5; 11 nucleotides agree with TRBD2. The germline V gene encodes CDR1 SGDLS and CDR2 YYNGEE. Trimming at V came to 0 bases and at J to 4 bases, leaving 2 bases not matched to a gene. The CDR3 length is 15 residues. In DNA, the CDR3 is TGTGCCAGCAGCGTAGGGGGGACTAGCGGAGAGACCCAGTACTTC. Its protein is CASSVGGTSGETQYF.

The CDR3 region is CASSWGGSYEQYF. The DNA for the CDR3 is TGTGCCAGCAGTTGGGGCGGGAGCTACGAGCAGTACTTC. V usage is TRBV27 and J usage is TRBJ2-7, with 7 bases that match TRBD2. Trimming took 4 bases from V and 3 from J; bases not matched to a gene: 3. Per the germline V gene, CDR1 is MNHEY and CDR2 is SMNVEV (reference sequence). This CDR3 contains 13 residues.

The chain recombines TRBV25-1 with TRBJ2-7, with TRBD1 identical over 8 bases. The V gene's germline CDR1 is MGHDK and CDR2 SYGVNS. The J segment lost 1 base and the V segment lost 0 bases, leaving 5 bases of the junction unmatched. There are 16 residues in the CDR3. CDR3 bases: TGTGCCAGCAGTGAATATATTGGGACAGGTTCCTACGAGCAGTACTTC. It yields the protein CASSEYIGTGSYEQYF.

This sequence joins TRBV19 and TRBJ2-5; 7 bases match TRBD2. Germline V lookup: CDR1 LNHDA, CDR2 SQIVND (reference sequence). J gave up 9 bases and V 4 bases, and 14 bases lay outside the gene matches. This CDR3 has 15 amino acids. CDR3 nucleotides: TGTGCCAGTAGTAAGTCCCGACAGCGGGGATCATCCCAGTACTTC. Residues: CASSKSRQRGSSQYF.

The chain employs TRBV2 and TRBJ1-1, with TRBD1 matching over 10 bases. Germline V lookup: CDR1 SNHLY, CDR2 FYNNEI. The CDR3 spans 13 residues. The ends lost 11 bases at V and 5 bases at J; junction bases unmatched: 8. The CDR3 is CAGDRGQGTEAFF. DNA of the CDR3: TGTGCCGGAGACAGGGGGCAAGGGACTGAAGCTTTCTTT.